These 27 T cell receptor beta chains share one sample of origin, sequenced in a study of T cell changes during pregnancy in multiple sclerosis. TCRdb's copy holds only in-frame clones and misses some; the assay was immunoSEQ multiplex PCR. The repertoire holds tens of thousands of clones, with 91% as singletons. This specimen was CD4+ T cells from peripheral blood mononuclear cells, taken after pregnancy. Source of these receptors: a female donor in good health, enrolled as a control in a pregnancy study.

This chain links TRBV5-1 with TRBJ1-2, with TRBD1 as a possible D gene (5 bases). Germline CDR1 SGHRS, CDR2 YFSETQ. Trimming left V 0 bases short and J 3 bases short, with 12 bases between. This CDR3 region has 15 residues. CDR3 sequence reads: CASSLALGEDYGYTF. For the CDR3, the DNA is TGCGCCAGCAGCTTGGCCTTGGGGGAGGACTATGGCTACACCTTC.

Points on this clone: Within the sample, other DNA sequences also encode this same CDR3. The genes are TRBV28 and TRBJ2-5; tentatively, D is TRBD1 (6 bases). This CDR3 is built from 14 residues. CDR1 and CDR2 from the germline V gene are MDHEN and SYDVKM. The ends were cut back, 3 bases at V and 5 bases at J, with 13 bases in the middle. The CDR3, as DNA: TGTGCCAGCAGTTTGGCAGGGGTAGGGGAGACCCAGTACTTC. The encoded protein is CASSLAGVGETQYF.

The chain carries TRBV5-1 and TRBJ2-2; 8 bases are shared with TRBD1. The CDR3 consists of 16 residues. With 4 bases clipped from V and 5 bases from J, the junction kept 10 bases outside the gene matches. Germline assignment: CDR1 SGHRS and CDR2 YFSETQ. The CDR3 DNA reads TGCGCCAGCAGCCGGTCTGGACAGGGACGGACCGGGGAGCTGTTTTTT. This encodes CASSRSGQGRTGELFF.

The chain uses TRBV7-9 and TRBJ1-6, with unresolved D. Germline-derived CDR1 and CDR2 are SEHNR and FQNEAQ (reference sequence). Trimming left V 0 bases short and J 11 bases short, with 8 bases between. This CDR3 spans 13 amino acids. The CDR3 sequence is CASSLAGEAPLHF. The CDR3 DNA reads as TGTGCCAGCAGCTTAGCTGGGGAGGCACCCCTCCACTTT.

The gene calls are TRBV18 and TRBJ2-3; D might be TRBD2 (5 bases). The CDR3 is 13 residues long. Germline values: CDR1 KGHSH, CDR2 LQKENI. V lost 5 bases, J lost 5 bases, and 11 bases lay in between. The CDR3 region is CASSYDGEDTQYF. The CDR3 DNA reads as TGTGCCAGCTCATACGACGGGGAAGATACGCAGTATTTT.

The chain uses TRBV11-2 and TRBJ2-5; D remains unclear. In germline, CDR1 is SGHAT, CDR2 FQNNGV. The CDR3 contains 14 residues. V was pared by 2 bases and J by 0 bases, with 7 bases between. CDR3 coding DNA: TGTGCCAGCAGCTTATTTGCAGACCAAGAGACCCAGTACTTC. Translation: CASSLFADQETQYF. Full variable domain (outside the CDR3, taken from reference TRBV11-2 and TRBJ2-5): EAGVAQSPRYKIIEKRQSVAFWCNPISGHATLYWYQQILGQGPKLLIQFQNNGVVDDSQLPKDRFSAERLKGVDSTLKIQPAKLEDSAVYLCASSLFADQETQYFGPGTRLLVL.

This clone has a single count. V is TRBV9 and J is TRBJ2-5; 14 bases line up with TRBD2. From germline, CDR1 is SGDLS and CDR2 YYNGEE. The junction had 4 bases not matched to a gene; V was cut back by 0 bases and J by 9 bases. The CDR3 spans 15 residues. The DNA of the CDR3 is TGTGCCAGCAGCGTAGAGGGACTAGCGGGGGTTGCCCAGTACTTC. Translation: CASSVEGLAGVAQYF.

For the CDR3, the DNA is TGTGCCAGCAGCTTAACGAGGGCGGACAGCACAGATACGCAGTATTTT. It yields the protein CASSLTRADSTDTQYF. The V call is TRBV7-3, the J call TRBJ2-3; tentatively, D is TRBD2 (5 bases). CDR1 is SGHTA, CDR2 FQGTGA, per germline. V lost 0 bases and J 0 bases, leaving 10 bases between the germline ends. The CDR3 runs to 16 residues.

The rearrangement uses TRBV6-5 and TRBJ2-3; 8 bases fit TRBD1. The CDR3 totals 14 residues. The V gene's germline CDR1 is MNHEY and CDR2 SVGAGI. The V gene end was trimmed by 6 bases and the J gene end by 2 bases; junction bases not matched to a gene: 4. CDR3 region: CASRRGQATDTQYF. DNA of the CDR3: TGTGCCAGCAGACGGGGACAGGCCACAGATACGCAGTATTTT.

V is TRBV19 and J is TRBJ1-4; TRBD1 aligns across 10 bases. Germline V CDR1 and CDR2: LNHDA, SQIVND (reference sequence). Germline trimming cut 3 bases from V and 6 bases from J; bases unmatched to any gene: 13. The CDR3 consists of 18 residues. CDR3 bases: TGTGCCAGTAGTATCCGACAGGGGGCCCGCGATAGGTATGAAAAACTGTTTTTT. Its protein product is CASSIRQGARDRYEKLFF.

The V gene is TRBV6-1, the J gene TRBJ2-7; the D gene is possibly TRBD2 (5 bases). V shed 0 bases and J shed 2 bases, with 14 bases lying between them. Germline CDR1 reads MNHNS; CDR2 reads SASEGT. This CDR3 region has 16 residues. The DNA of the CDR3 is TGTGCCAGCAGTGAAGCTTCCGGACTCATGACCTACGAGCAGTACTTC. Encoded protein: CASSEASGLMTYEQYF.

The chain combines TRBV7-9 with TRBJ1-2; tentatively, D is TRBD1 (5 bases). The CDR3 totals 14 residues. Germline loops: CDR1 SEHNR, CDR2 FQNEAQ (reference sequence). Between the trimmed V and J ends, which lost 0 bases and 4 bases, there was a span of 9 bases. Here the CDR3 DNA reads TGTGCCAGCAGCTTAGCACAGGCAGTCTATGGCTACACCTTC. Translating gives CASSLAQAVYGYTF.

V gene TRBV9 combines with J gene TRBJ2-5, with 11 positions matching TRBD2. With V trimmed by 3 bases and J by 4 bases, 14 bases remained unmatched. The CDR3 is 18 amino acids. CDR1 SGDLS and CDR2 YYNGEE come from the germline V gene. The CDR3 loop reads CASSANPRGTSGPETQYF. The CDR3 nucleotides read TGTGCCAGCAGCGCCAACCCTAGGGGGACTAGCGGACCAGAGACCCAGTACTTC. The whole variable domain, filled in from reference TRBV9 and TRBJ2-5, reads DSGVTQTPKHLITATGQRVTLRCSPRSGDLSVYWYQQSLDQGLQFLIQYYNGEERAKGNILERFSAQQFPDLHSELNLSSLELGDSALYFCASSANPRGTSGPETQYFGPGTRLLVL.

The genes are TRBV7-9 and TRBJ1-1; no firm D call. The ends were cut back, 5 bases at V and 9 bases at J, with 13 bases in the middle. The CDR3 contains 12 residues. Germline CDR1 SEHNR, CDR2 FQNEAQ (reference sequence). The CDR3: CASSPDTGKAFF. The CDR3 DNA reads TGTGCCAGCAGCCCCGACACTGGTAAAGCTTTCTTT.

The chain carries TRBV5-1 and TRBJ1-1; 8 bases line up with TRBD1. The V and J ends lost 4 bases and 1 base, in that order; junction bases with no gene match: 6. CDR3 length equals 15 residues. Per germline, CDR1 SGHRS and CDR2 YFSETQ. CDR3 amino acids: CASSPRTGWNTEAFF. CDR3 bases: TGCGCCAGCAGCCCCCGGACAGGGTGGAACACTGAAGCTTTCTTT.

V usage is TRBV5-6 and J usage is TRBJ2-3, with 10 nucleotides matching TRBD2. J lost 6 bases, V lost 7 bases, and 14 bases had no gene match. The CDR3 length is 16 residues. Germline CDR1 SGHDT, CDR2 YYEEEE. The CDR3 sequence is CASGHLAGGASDTQYF. CDR3 in DNA: TGTGCCAGCGGACACTTAGCGGGGGGTGCTTCGGATACGCAGTATTTT.

The rearrangement links TRBV30 to TRBJ1-2, with D possibly matching TRBD1 (6 bases). Per the germline V gene, CDR1 is GTSNPN and CDR2 is SVGIG (reference sequence). The V gene lost 1 base and the J gene lost 3 bases, with 21 bases spanning the gap. The CDR3 loop spans 17 amino acids. The DNA of the CDR3 is TGTGCCTGGAGTGGCGGGCCAGGGGAGTTTGGCTACTATGGCTACACCTTC. Residues: CAWSGGPGEFGYYGYTF.

V gene TRBV6-5 combines with J gene TRBJ1-2; 10 bases fit TRBD1. From germline, CDR1 is MNHEY and CDR2 SVGAGI. CDR3 length: 15 residues. After removal of 1 base from V and 2 bases from J, the junction contained 1 base not matched to a gene. CDR3: CASSYLGQGNYGYTF. The CDR3 bases are TGTGCCAGCAGTTACTTGGGACAGGGGAACTATGGCTACACCTTC.

The chain has TRBV19 and TRBJ1-5; D is possibly TRBD1 (5 bases). The CDR3 length is 18 residues. Trimming pared 4 bases from V and 0 bases from J, leaving 19 bases between. Germline-derived CDR1 and CDR2 are LNHDA and SQIVND (reference sequence). In DNA form, the CDR3 reads TGTGCCAGTAGTACAGGACATGTCGACCGATATAGCAATCAGCCCCAGCATTTT. Its protein is CASSTGHVDRYSNQPQHF.

The chain joins TRBV18 to TRBJ2-1; D not resolved. Germline CDR1 and CDR2: KGHSH and LQKENI. V was pared by 2 bases and J by 7 bases, with 12 bases between. CDR3 length: 14 amino acids. CDR3 in DNA: TGTGCCAGCTCACCATCGGAGAGAACTAATGAGCAGTTCTTC. It translates to CASSPSERTNEQFF.

This chain uses TRBV19 with TRBJ2-5; D may be TRBD1 (9 bases). With 5 bases removed from V and 5 bases from J, the gap between germline ends came to 27 bases. The CDR3 totals 18 residues. The germline CDR1 and CDR2 sequences are LNHDA and SQIVND (reference sequence). Written as DNA, the CDR3 is TGTGCCAGTAGTGCCGACAGGGGGGCTAGCGGGTACGGGGAGACCCAGTACTTC. Its protein is CASSADRGASGYGETQYF.

The chain recombines TRBV9 with TRBJ2-3, with 7 nucleotides matching TRBD2. The CDR3 is 13 amino acids. Germline CDR1 reads SGDLS; CDR2 reads YYNGEE. V shed 4 bases, J shed 6 bases, and the junction held 5 bases outside the gene matches. The CDR3 spells CASSSGRGDTQYF. The CDR3 region has the DNA TGTGCCAGCAGCAGTGGGAGGGGTGATACGCAGTATTTT.

This sequence joins TRBV28 and TRBJ2-3; TRBD2 is a possible D gene (6 bases). The CDR3 runs 15 residues. The ends were cut back, 5 bases at V and 2 bases at J, with 14 bases in the middle. CDR1 MDHEN and CDR2 SYDVKM come from the germline V gene. The CDR3 here is CASSTRTKPTDTQYF. The CDR3 nucleotides are TGTGCCAGCAGTACGAGGACTAAACCCACAGATACGCAGTATTTT.

This chain uses TRBV7-3 with TRBJ2-1; 9 bases map to TRBD1. The V and J ends lost 3 bases and 6 bases, in that order; junction bases with no gene match: 9. Per germline, CDR1 SGHTA and CDR2 FQGTGA. The CDR3 is 16 residues long. CDR3 in amino acids: CASSFKGTGSVNEQFF. In nucleotides, the CDR3 is TGTGCCAGCAGCTTCAAGGGGACAGGGTCAGTCAATGAGCAGTTCTTC.

This clone was seen a single time. The chain uses TRBV28 and TRBJ2-1; 8 bases agree with TRBD2. The germline V gene has CDR1 MDHEN and CDR2 SYDVKM. The junction had 19 bases not matched to a gene; V was cut back by 1 base and J by 8 bases. The CDR3 covers 19 residues. The CDR3 region has the DNA TGTGCCAGCAGTTTATACCGGGGGATAGCGGGGAGTGGGGCAGATGAGCAGTTCTTC. Amino acids: CASSLYRGIAGSGADEQFF.

The V and J genes are TRBV5-6 and TRBJ2-2; TRBD2 aligns across 9 bases. Germline loops: CDR1 SGHDT, CDR2 YYEEEE. This CDR3 contains 17 residues. With 2 bases clipped from V and 0 bases from J, the junction kept 5 bases outside the gene matches. CDR3 sequence: CASSFGAGGPNTGELFF. CDR3 nucleotides: TGTGCCAGCAGCTTTGGCGCGGGAGGGCCGAACACCGGGGAGCTGTTTTTT.

This clone was found a few times. The chain is built from TRBV2 and TRBJ2-7; perhaps TRBD1 as D (7 bases). Deletions cut 3 bases from V and 6 bases from J, with 18 bases between. The germline V gene encodes CDR1 SNHLY and CDR2 FYNNEI. CDR3 length equals 15 residues. CDR3 coding DNA: TGTGCCAGCAGTGAGGAGGGCAGGGGGTCCCCCGAGCAGTACTTC. Encoded protein: CASSEEGRGSPEQYF. The full variable domain, with the rest looked up from reference TRBV2 and TRBJ2-7, is EPEVTQTPSHQVTQMGQEVILRCVPISNHLYFYWYRQILGQKVEFLVSFYNNEISEKSEIFDDQFSVERPDGSNFTLKIRSTKLEDSAMYFCASSEEGRGSPEQYFGPGTRLTVT.